A selection of T cell receptor beta chains follows, all from one sample in a study of cytomegalovirus exposure and HLA in healthy donors. Method: immunoSEQ multiplex PCR; TCRdb's copy keeps in-frame clones and lacks some. The table lists some 150,000 clones, around 85% of them singletons, with 1.2% in the top ten. The sample consisted of PBMCs. These receptors originate from a female donor in good health and CMV-seronegative. Both conserved end residues are part of each CDR3. D genes are given only for firm matches. A clone size is listed for some rows: how often the clone was seen (once, few, many), or a class if it is expanded.

>NA|NA|TRBV6-5|TRBJ2-4|16
TGTGCCAGCAGTTACTCGGCGGGAATAGCCAAAAACATTCAGTACTTC
CASSYSAGIAKNIQYF
>NA|TRBD1|TRBV7-9|TRBJ2-7|14
TGTGCCAGCAGCCCGAAGGGGGCGGCCTACGAGCAGTACTTC
CASSPKGAAYEQYF
>NA|NA|TRBV10-3|TRBJ2-3|14
TGTGCCATATGGGAGGCGCTGGGAACAGATACGCAGTATTTT
CAIWEALGTDTQYF
>NA|TRBD1|TRBV5-4|TRBJ2-7|14
TGTGCCAGCAGCCCGAGACAGGGGATCTCCGAGCAGTACTTC
CASSPRQGISEQYF
>NA|TRBD1|TRBV13|TRBJ1-1|15
TGTGCCAGCAGCTTCCCGGACAGGGGAAACACTGAAGCTTTCTTT
CASSFPDRGNTEAFF
>once|TRBD1|TRBV28|TRBJ2-7|15
TGTGCCAGCAGTCTACGGACAGGGAAAGGATACGAGCAGTACTTC
CASSLRTGKGYEQYF
>once|NA|TRBV27|TRBJ2-3|13
TGTGCCAGCAGTCCTTTGGCGGGAGATACGCAGTATTTT
CASSPLAGDTQYF
>NA|TRBD2|TRBV5-1|TRBJ2-7|15
TGCGCCAGCAGCGTAGCGGGAGGGCCAAGCCACGAGCAGTACTTC
CASSVAGGPSHEQYF
>once|TRBD1|TRBV5-6|TRBJ2-5|13
TGTGCCAGCAGTCTCGACAGGGCAGAGACCCAGTACTTC
CASSLDRAETQYF
>NA|TRBD1|TRBV5-5|TRBJ2-7|14
TGTGCCAGCAGTCGCACAGGGGGCGAATACGAGCAGTACTTC
CASSRTGGEYEQYF
>NA|NA|TRBV28|TRBJ2-5|12
TGTGCCAGCAGTTTAGACTCCCTGCGGAGGCACTTC
CASSLDSLRRHF
>NA|NA|TRBV2|TRBJ2-4|13
TGTGCCAGCCAAAGCGCAGCCAAAAACATTCAGTACTTC
CASQSAAKNIQYF
>once|TRBD2|TRBV29-1|TRBJ2-1|15
TGCAGCGTTGAAGATATGAGCGGGAGGGCCAGTGAGCAGTTCTTC
CSVEDMSGRASEQFF
>NA|NA|TRBV25-1|TRBJ1-4|15
TGTGCCAGCAGTACCCAGGGGCCAACTAATGAAAAACTGTTTTTT
CASSTQGPTNEKLFF
>few|TRBD1|TRBV6-5|TRBJ2-7|14
TGTGCCAGCAGGGGACAGGGGGCGCGGTATGAGCAGTACTTC
CASRGQGARYEQYF
>NA|TRBD2|TRBV15|TRBJ2-5|16
TGTGCCACCAGCAGAGATCGTATAGCGGGAGAAGAGACCCAGTACTTC
CATSRDRIAGEETQYF
>NA|NA|TRBV11-3|TRBJ2-6|16
TGTGCCAGCAGTCACAACGCAGGGGCTGGGGCCAACGTCCTGACTTTC
CASSHNAGAGANVLTF
>NA|TRBD1|TRBV2|TRBJ1-1|14
TGTGCCAGCAGTTTTGGGACAGGGCCCACTGAAGCTTTCTTT
CASSFGTGPTEAFF
>NA|NA|TRBV28|TRBJ1-1|16
TGTGCCAGCAGTTTAAACAGCGGGGCGGGTAACGCTGAAGCTTTCTTT
CASSLNSGAGNAEAFF
>NA|NA|TRBV6-1|TRBJ1-1|14
TGTGCCAGCAGTGATGGGGGGTCAGAGACTGAAGCTTTCTTT
CASSDGGSETEAFF
>NA|NA|TRBV5-1|TRBJ2-4|16
TGCGCCAGCAGACGAGAACCGGGACTAGCCAAAAACATTCAGTACTTC
CASRREPGLAKNIQYF
>NA|TRBD2|TRBV5-6|TRBJ2-7|13
TGTGCCAGCCGCGAAGCGGGATCCTACGAGCAGTACTTC
CASREAGSYEQYF
>NA|NA|TRBV1|TRBJ2-7|16
TGCACCAGCAGCCAAGATCGGAGTAGCGGCTCCTACGAGCAGTACTTC
CTSSQDRSSGSYEQYF
>few|NA|TRBV12-2|TRBJ1-2|17
TGTGCAAGTCGCTTAGCGCTAAGGGGCAGGACGAACTATGGCTACACCTTC
CASRLALRGRTNYGYTF
>NA|TRBD2|TRBV2|TRBJ2-1|15
TGTGCCAGCAGTGAAGGTCGCGGGGGTTACAATGAGCAGTTCTTC
CASSEGRGGYNEQFF
>few|NA|TRBV5-1|TRBJ1-1|14
TGCGCCAGCAGCTTGGTTGGGCAGAACACTGAAGCTTTCTTT
CASSLVGQNTEAFF
>NA|TRBD1|TRBV6-6|TRBJ1-2|14
TGTGCCAGCAGCCCATGGGGACAGGGAGATGGCTACACCTTC
CASSPWGQGDGYTF
>NA|NA|TRBV28|TRBJ2-7|15
TGTGCCAGCAGCCCTCCAAACAGCGGATCGTACGAGCAGTACTTC
CASSPPNSGSYEQYF
>NA|NA|TRBV2|TRBJ2-3|13
TGTGCCAGCTGGTGGAGCGCCACAGATACGCAGTATTTT
CASWWSATDTQYF
>few|TRBD1|TRBV7-8|TRBJ2-3|16
TGTGCCAGCAGTCCAACGACAGGGAAAGGCACAGATACGCAGTATTTT
CASSPTTGKGTDTQYF
>NA|TRBD1|TRBV27|TRBJ2-7|16
TGTGCCAGCAGTCCGACAGGGGGCTCGGGCTCCTACGAGCAGTACTTC
CASSPTGGSGSYEQYF
>NA|NA|TRBV6-1|TRBJ1-3|14
TGTGCCAGCGTAAAGGGAGACTCTGGAAACACCATATATTTT
CASVKGDSGNTIYF
>NA|TRBD2|TRBV11-2|TRBJ2-1|16
TGTGCCAGCAGCTTAGTAGCGTCTAGCGGGAGCCATGAGCAGTTCTTC
CASSLVASSGSHEQFF